These 27 T cell receptor beta chains came from one sample sequenced in a study of T-cell reconstitution after alpha-beta-depleted transplantation in children. This sample's TCRbeta library carried unique molecular identifier barcodes. TCRdb redid the calling of the PCR reads with MiXCR, one entry per CDR3 protein. Among 97,000 or so distinct CDR3 sequences listed, about 8% were seen once. The sample in question was PBMCs, obtained before TCRalphabeta/CD19-depleted stem cell transplant. The source is a boy aged 2 to 9 with acute lymphoblastic leukemia, due to receive a stem cell transplant.

This clonotype was detected a few times. The chain is built from TRBV3-1 and TRBJ2-5; 8 bases fit TRBD2. The germline V gene encodes CDR1 LGHDT and CDR2 YNNKEL (reference sequence). CDR3 length: 18 residues. V trimming: 4 bases; J trimming: 2 bases; junction bases outside the gene matches: 15. The CDR3 nucleotides are TGTGCCAGCAGCCCCTACAGCGGGGGAAGCATATTACAAGAGACCCAGTACTTC. It encodes CASSPYSGGSILQETQYF.

This clonotype is categorized as medium-sized. V and J are TRBV5-1 and TRBJ1-5; 7 nucleotides agree with TRBD1. The CDR3 has 15 amino acids. The V segment lost 4 bases and the J segment 5 bases; nucleotides outside the gene matches: 9. The germline V gene encodes CDR1 SGHRS and CDR2 YFSETQ. CDR3: CASSLEGAGYQPQHF. Here the CDR3 DNA reads TGCGCCAGCAGCCTGGAGGGGGCAGGATATCAGCCCCAGCATTTT.

This clonotype appeared a few times. The chain employs TRBV6-1 and TRBJ2-1; TRBD1 aligns across 8 bases. This CDR3 is 17 amino acids long. Germline CDR1 MNHNS, CDR2 SASEGT. Trimming at V came to 5 bases and at J to 6 bases, leaving 15 bases not matched to a gene. DNA for the CDR3: TGTGCCAGCAGTAATACAAGGACAGGGAGCGACGGCAATGAGCAGTTCTTC. Protein sequence: CASSNTRTGSDGNEQFF.

There are many counts of this clonotype. This chain connects TRBV20-1 to TRBJ1-5; D call uncertain. This CDR3 has 12 amino acids. Germline CDR1 is DFQATT and CDR2 is SNEGSKA (reference sequence). V gave up 6 bases and J gave up 2 bases, with 8 bases separating them. CDR3 nucleotides: TGCAGTGCGGGTGGGGGCAATCAGCCCCAGCATTTT. The encoded protein is CSAGGGNQPQHF.

This clonotype was detected ten times or more. This sequence joins TRBV4-1 and TRBJ1-2; TRBD1 agrees at 7 bases. The germline V gene has CDR1 MGHRA and CDR2 YSYEKL. The CDR3 totals 13 residues. The trim removed 9 bases at V and 2 bases at J, leaving 6 bases unmatched. The CDR3 reads CASASQGNYGYTF. The CDR3 region has the DNA TGCGCCAGTGCATCACAGGGGAACTATGGCTACACCTTC.

This clonotype was detected many times. The V call is TRBV27, the J call TRBJ2-5; D ambiguous. This CDR3 is built from 17 residues. Germline loops: CDR1 MNHEY, CDR2 SMNVEV (reference sequence). V was clipped by 6 bases and J by 0 bases, with 20 bases between them. The CDR3 sequence is CASSPNLGFPNQETQYF. In nucleotides, the CDR3 is TGTGCCAGCAGCCCTAACCTGGGGTTTCCGAACCAAGAGACCCAGTACTTC.

This clonotype was picked up many times. The chain is built from TRBV4-2 and TRBJ1-2; 7 bases agree with TRBD1. Germline CDR1 reads LGHNA; CDR2 reads YNFKEQ. The J segment lost 4 bases and the V segment lost 4 bases, leaving 3 bases of the junction unmatched. CDR3 length equals 13 residues. The CDR3 loop is CASSPTGPYGYTF. CDR3 nucleotides: TGTGCCAGCAGCCCGACAGGGCCCTATGGCTACACCTTC.

This clonotype was recorded at least ten times. The chain employs TRBV20-1 and TRBJ1-1, with D perhaps matching TRBD1 (5 bases). The CDR3 has 17 residues. V was shortened by 1 base and J by 0 bases, with 18 bases between the two germline ends. Germline V lookup: CDR1 DFQATT, CDR2 SNEGSKA (reference sequence). In nucleotides, the CDR3 is TGCAGTGCTAGAGTATCTGGACATGTTCTCATGAACACTGAAGCTTTCTTT. Translating it yields CSARVSGHVLMNTEAFF.

In its sample, this clonotype was seen many times. The chain carries TRBV7-2 and TRBJ2-7, with D perhaps matching TRBD2 (5 bases). This CDR3 has 13 residues. The germline V gene has CDR1 SGHTA and CDR2 FQGNSA. V was cut by 6 bases and J by 0 bases, with 9 bases left in between. CDR3 residues: CASSFTSSYEQYF. The CDR3 DNA is TGTGCCAGCAGTTTTACTAGCTCCTACGAGCAGTACTTC. Full variable domain (rest looked up from reference TRBV7-2 and TRBJ2-7): GAGVSQSPSNKVTEKGKDVELRCDPISGHTALYWYRQSLGQGLEFLIYFQGNSAPDKSGLPSDRFSAERTGGSVSTLTIQRTQQEDSAVYLCASSFTSSYEQYFGPGTRLTVT.

The chain carries TRBV27 and TRBJ2-7; 9 nucleotides agree with TRBD1. Germline V gene lookup returns CDR1 MNHEY and CDR2 SMNVEV (reference sequence). Trimming cost V 6 bases and J 3 bases; bases outside gene matches: 6. CDR3 size: 14 residues. The CDR3 is CASRSGTGHYEQYF. As DNA, the CDR3 is TGTGCCAGCAGGTCCGGGACAGGGCACTACGAGCAGTACTTC.

This clonotype was picked up many times. This chain uses TRBV29-1 with TRBJ2-1; the match to TRBD1 covers 9 bases. In germline, CDR1 is SQVTM, CDR2 ANQGSEA. The CDR3 has 16 amino acids. Trimming removed 1 base from V and 4 bases from J; junction bases left unmatched: 8. The CDR3 DNA follows: TGCAGCGTTGAAGCAGGAACAGGGGGCAGGTACAATGAGCAGTTCTTC. Translated: CSVEAGTGGRYNEQFF.

The chain employs TRBV7-6 and TRBJ2-3, with a possible D match to TRBD2 (5 bases). V was pared by 2 bases and J by 1 base, with 10 bases between. CDR3 length: 15 residues. Germline V lookup: CDR1 SGHVS, CDR2 FNYEAQ. The chain's CDR3 is CASSLSLAGTDTQYF. In DNA, the CDR3 is TGTGCCAGCAGCTTATCGCTAGCCGGCACAGATACGCAGTATTTT.

The rearrangement joins TRBV13 to TRBJ2-1; TRBD1 matches at 9 bases. Germline CDR1 reads PRHDT; CDR2 reads FYEKMQ (reference sequence). Trimming at V came to 5 bases and at J to 8 bases, leaving 7 bases not matched to a gene. The CDR3 extends over 14 amino acids. The CDR3 loop reads CASSGTGLRDEQFF. For the CDR3, the DNA is TGTGCCAGCAGCGGGACAGGGTTGAGGGATGAGCAGTTCTTC.

This clonotype was counted between two and nine times. The genes are TRBV2 and TRBJ2-2, with 14 bases lining up with TRBD2. The CDR3 consists of 17 residues. Germline CDR1 reads SNHLY; CDR2 reads FYNNEI. V dropped 4 bases and J dropped 7; count of bases not matched to a gene: 8. The CDR3 sequence: CASSGPGTSGGYGELFF. Here the CDR3 DNA reads TGTGCCAGCAGTGGCCCCGGGACTAGCGGGGGCTACGGGGAGCTGTTTTTT. The variable domain in full, with the rest retrieved from reference TRBV2 and TRBJ2-2, is EPEVTQTPSHQVTQMGQEVILRCVPISNHLYFYWYRQILGQKVEFLVSFYNNEISEKSEIFDDQFSVERPDGSNFTLKIRSTKLEDSAMYFCASSGPGTSGGYGELFFGEGSRLTVL.

At least ten counts were recorded for this clonotype. V and J are TRBV5-1 and TRBJ1-2; 7 nucleotides align to TRBD1. Losses at the gene ends were 3 bases for V and 4 bases for J; bases not matched to a gene: 3. This CDR3 contains 13 residues. Germline CDR1 and CDR2: SGHRS and YFSETQ. CDR3 DNA sequence: TGCGCCAGCAGCTCCGCAGGGGGCTATGGCTACACCTTC. This gives the protein CASSSAGGYGYTF.

The table lists this clonotype with many counts. This rearrangement joins TRBV20-1 to TRBJ2-3, with D perhaps assigned TRBD1 or TRBD2 (5 bases each). CDR3 length equals 15 residues. V lost 0 bases and J 1 base, leaving 11 bases between the germline ends. Germline-derived CDR1 and CDR2 are DFQATT and SNEGSKA (reference sequence). The CDR3 DNA is TGCAGTGCTAGAGATAGGACGGGGCGCACAGATACGCAGTATTTT. Amino acid sequence: CSARDRTGRTDTQYF.

This clonotype was observed a handful of times. The V call is TRBV10-3, the J call TRBJ2-1; D is perhaps TRBD2 (6 bases). The CDR3 contains 15 residues. V lost 8 bases and J 0 bases, leaving 14 bases between the germline ends. Germline V gives CDR1 ENHRY, CDR2 SYGVKD. The CDR3 nucleotides read TGTGCCATCTCTGGACTATCCAGCTCCTACAATGAGCAGTTCTTC. It yields the protein CAISGLSSSYNEQFF.

At least ten counts were recorded for this clonotype. This chain links TRBV5-1 with TRBJ2-7, with 7 bases that match TRBD1. Germline V lookup: CDR1 SGHRS, CDR2 YFSETQ. CDR3 length equals 15 residues. The V and J ends lost 4 bases and 1 base, in that order; junction bases with no gene match: 8. CDR3 DNA sequence: TGCGCCAGCAGCAAGGGACAGTCCCTATCCTACGAGCAGTACTTC. It codes for CASSKGQSLSYEQYF.

The rearrangement joins TRBV2 to TRBJ2-2, with D tentatively TRBD2 (7 bases). Germline lookup yields CDR1 SNHLY and CDR2 FYNNEI. V lost 3 bases and J 5 bases, leaving 13 bases between the germline ends. This CDR3 region has 15 residues. The CDR3 loop reads CASSDAGAMTGELFF. CDR3 in DNA: TGTGCCAGCAGTGATGCGGGGGCGATGACCGGGGAGCTGTTTTTT.

There are a few counts of this clonotype. This chain connects TRBV7-3 to TRBJ1-2; 7 bases match TRBD1. The junction had 5 bases not matched to a gene; V was cut back by 0 bases and J by 4 bases. The CDR3 contains 15 residues. In germline, CDR1 is SGHTA, CDR2 FQGTGA. DNA of the CDR3: TGTGCCAGCAGCTTAACGTGGGACAGCCTCTATGGCTACACCTTC. This codes for CASSLTWDSLYGYTF. The variable domain in full, completed from reference TRBV7-3 and TRBJ1-2, reads GAGVSQTPSNKVTEKGKYVELRCDPISGHTALYWYRQSLGQGPEFLIYFQGTGAADDSGLPNDRFFAVRPEGSVSTLKIQRTERGDSAVYLCASSLTWDSLYGYTFGSGTRLTVV.

The chain employs TRBV5-6 and TRBJ1-1; D is undetermined. CDR3 length: 13 amino acids. Per the germline V gene, CDR1 is SGHDT and CDR2 is YYEEEE. Between the trimmed V and J ends, which lost 0 bases and 7 bases, there was a span of 10 bases. The CDR3 protein is CASSLGPTGEAFF. The CDR3 DNA is TGTGCCAGCAGCTTGGGCCCAACCGGTGAAGCTTTCTTT. The full variable domain, with the rest looked up from reference TRBV5-6 and TRBJ1-1, is DAGVTQSPTHLIKTRGQQVTLRCSPKSGHDTVSWYQQALGQGPQFIFQYYEEEERQRGNFPDRFSGHQFPNYSSELNVNALLLGDSALYLCASSLGPTGEAFFGQGTRLTVV.

The chain recombines TRBV4-2 with TRBJ1-1, with D possibly being TRBD1 (6 bases). This CDR3 contains 16 residues. Trimming cost V 8 bases and J 4 bases, with 23 bases left between them. CDR1 is LGHNA and CDR2 is YNFKEQ in the germline V gene. CDR3 in amino acids: CASDSFQTTGSTEAFF. CDR3 DNA sequence: TGTGCCAGCGACTCCTTCCAAACAACAGGGAGCACTGAAGCTTTCTTT.

This clonotype was picked up many times. The chain is built from TRBV20-1 and TRBJ2-7; D tentatively fits TRBD1 or TRBD2 (5 bases each). V lost 6 bases and J lost 5, with 17 bases in between. The germline V gene encodes CDR1 DFQATT and CDR2 SNEGSKA (reference sequence). This CDR3 spans 13 amino acids. The CDR3 protein is CSAWDRHAHEQYF. As DNA, the CDR3 is TGCAGTGCATGGGACCGTCACGCCCACGAGCAGTACTTC.

The chain employs TRBV3-1 and TRBJ2-1; TRBD2 matches 9 bases. V lost 4 bases to trimming and J lost 5 bases; unmatched junction nucleotides: 9. CDR3 length: 16 amino acids. Germline lookup yields CDR1 LGHDT and CDR2 YNNKEL (reference sequence). In nucleotides, the CDR3 is TGTGCCAGCAGCCGCTGGACTAGCGCCGACAACAATGAGCAGTTCTTC. It codes for CASSRWTSADNNEQFF.

Many counts were recorded for this clonotype. This rearrangement joins TRBV6-2 or TRBV6-3 to TRBJ1-1; 7 nucleotides align to TRBD1. V lost 4 bases, J lost 5 bases, and 7 bases stayed unmatched. The CDR3 runs 14 residues. Germline V gene data show CDR1 as MNHEY and CDR2 as SVGEGT. The CDR3 nucleotides read TGTGCCAGCAGTTTCTGGACAGGAGGAACTGAAGCTTTCTTT. This gives the protein CASSFWTGGTEAFF.

The chain uses TRBV28 and TRBJ2-1; a possible D gene is TRBD2 (6 bases). In germline, CDR1 is MDHEN, CDR2 SYDVKM. The V end lost 3 bases, the J end lost 3 bases, and 15 bases lay between the germline ends. This CDR3 is 16 amino acids long. The CDR3 DNA follows: TGTGCCAGCAGTTTCGGCTGGGGGGACCTCTACAATGAGCAGTTCTTC. Its translation is CASSFGWGDLYNEQFF.

This clonotype was observed many times. This rearrangement joins TRBV29-1 to TRBJ2-2; D unresolved. Per the germline V gene, CDR1 is SQVTM and CDR2 is ANQGSEA. This CDR3 spans 12 amino acids. V was pared by 4 bases and J by 8 bases, with 11 bases between. CDR3 loop: CSVGPGGGELFF. In DNA form, the CDR3 reads TGCAGCGTTGGACCCGGCGGAGGGGAGCTGTTTTTT.